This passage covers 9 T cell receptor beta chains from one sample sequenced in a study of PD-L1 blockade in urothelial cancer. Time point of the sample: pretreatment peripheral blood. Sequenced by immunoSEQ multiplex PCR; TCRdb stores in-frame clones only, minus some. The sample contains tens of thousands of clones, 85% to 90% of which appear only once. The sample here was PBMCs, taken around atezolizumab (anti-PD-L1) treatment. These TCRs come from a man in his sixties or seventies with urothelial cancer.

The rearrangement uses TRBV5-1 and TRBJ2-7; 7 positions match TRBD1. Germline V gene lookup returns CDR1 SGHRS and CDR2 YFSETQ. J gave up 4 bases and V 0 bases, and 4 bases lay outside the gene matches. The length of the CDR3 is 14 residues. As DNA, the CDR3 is TGCGCCAGCAGCTTGGAGGGACAGAGTTACGAGCAGTACTTC. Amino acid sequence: CASSLEGQSYEQYF.

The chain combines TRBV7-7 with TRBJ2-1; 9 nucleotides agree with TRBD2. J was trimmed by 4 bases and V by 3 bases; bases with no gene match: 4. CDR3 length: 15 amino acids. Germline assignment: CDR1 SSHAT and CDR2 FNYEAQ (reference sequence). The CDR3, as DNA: TGTGCCAGCAGCTTCTCGGGACTAGCTTACAATGAGCAGTTCTTC. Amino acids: CASSFSGLAYNEQFF.

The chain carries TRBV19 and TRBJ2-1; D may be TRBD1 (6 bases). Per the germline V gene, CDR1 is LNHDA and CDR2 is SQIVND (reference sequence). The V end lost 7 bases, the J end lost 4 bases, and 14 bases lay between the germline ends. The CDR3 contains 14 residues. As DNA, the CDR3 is TGTGCCAGTAACGATGACAGGCCTTACAATGAGCAGTTCTTC. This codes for CASNDDRPYNEQFF.

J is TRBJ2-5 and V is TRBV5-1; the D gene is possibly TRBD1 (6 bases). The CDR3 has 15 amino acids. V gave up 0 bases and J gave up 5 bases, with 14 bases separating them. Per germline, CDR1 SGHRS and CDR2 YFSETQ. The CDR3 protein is CASSLAGTQKETQYF. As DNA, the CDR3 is TGCGCCAGCAGCTTGGCCGGGACACAAAAGGAGACCCAGTACTTC.

The CDR3 DNA follows: TGTGCCAGCAGTAAGCCGGACAGGAGGGACACTGAAGCTTTCTTT. This translates into CASSKPDRRDTEAFF. The J gene is TRBJ1-1, the V gene TRBV6-5, with 7 bases matching TRBD1. J was trimmed by 3 bases and V by 5 bases; bases with no gene match: 9. Per the germline V gene, CDR1 is MNHEY and CDR2 is SVGAGI. This CDR3 is 15 amino acids long.

The CDR3 DNA sequence: TGTGCCACCAGCAGAGTTGGCGGGACCCTCTACGAGCAGTACTTC. Protein: CATSRVGGTLYEQYF. The chain employs TRBV15 and TRBJ2-7, with D possibly matching TRBD2 (6 bases). The CDR3 has 15 amino acids. The V gene lost 1 base and the J gene lost 3 bases, with 13 bases spanning the gap. Germline V CDR1 and CDR2: LNHNV, YYDKDF (reference sequence).

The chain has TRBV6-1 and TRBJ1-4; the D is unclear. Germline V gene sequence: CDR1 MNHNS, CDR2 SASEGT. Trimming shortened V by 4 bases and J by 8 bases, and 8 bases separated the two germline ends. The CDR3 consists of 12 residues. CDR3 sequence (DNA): TGTGCCAGCAGTGGCGACACCGAAAAACTGTTTTTT. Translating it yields CASSGDTEKLFF.

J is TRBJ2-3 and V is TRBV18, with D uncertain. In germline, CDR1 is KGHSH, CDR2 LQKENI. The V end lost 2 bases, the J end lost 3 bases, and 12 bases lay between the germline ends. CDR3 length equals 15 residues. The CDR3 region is CASSPNSLRTDTQYF. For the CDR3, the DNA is TGTGCCAGCTCACCAAACAGCCTCAGGACAGATACGCAGTATTTT.

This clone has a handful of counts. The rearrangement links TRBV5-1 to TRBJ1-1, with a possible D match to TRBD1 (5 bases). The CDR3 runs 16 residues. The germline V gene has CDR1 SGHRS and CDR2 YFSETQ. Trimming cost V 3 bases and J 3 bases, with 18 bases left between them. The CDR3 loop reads CASSSYLGAMDTEAFF. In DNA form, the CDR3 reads TGCGCCAGCAGCTCATACTTAGGGGCGATGGACACTGAAGCTTTCTTT.